This T cell receptor beta chain was sequenced for a study of PD-L1 blockade in urothelial cancer. The data were produced by immunoSEQ multiplex PCR, yet TCRdb's version contains in-frame clones alone and is incomplete. The table includes about 73,000 clones, roughly 91% detected once. Germline CDR1 LNHDA, CDR2 SQIVND (reference sequence). This CDR3 has 15 amino acids. With 4 bases removed from V and 2 bases from J, the gap between germline ends came to 12 bases. This sequence joins TRBV19 and TRBJ1-5; the D is unclear. The sequencing used PBMCs, collected around atezolizumab (anti-PD-L1) treatment. This receptor was identified in a man aged 55-75 years with urothelial cancer. CDR3 in DNA: TGTGCCAGTAGTAAGGACGAGGAGGGCAATCAGCCCCAGCATTTT. This translates into CASSKDEEGNQPQHF.